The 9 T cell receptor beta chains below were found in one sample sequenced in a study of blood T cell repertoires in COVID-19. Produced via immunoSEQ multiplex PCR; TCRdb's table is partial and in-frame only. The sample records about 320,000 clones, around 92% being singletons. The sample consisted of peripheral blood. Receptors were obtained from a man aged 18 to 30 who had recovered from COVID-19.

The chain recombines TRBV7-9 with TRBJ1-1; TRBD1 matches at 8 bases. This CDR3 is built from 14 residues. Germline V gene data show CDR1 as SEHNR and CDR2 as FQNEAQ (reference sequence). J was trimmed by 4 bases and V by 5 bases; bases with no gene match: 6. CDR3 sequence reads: CASSPQGVTTEAFF. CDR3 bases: TGTGCCAGCAGCCCACAGGGGGTAACCACTGAAGCTTTCTTT.

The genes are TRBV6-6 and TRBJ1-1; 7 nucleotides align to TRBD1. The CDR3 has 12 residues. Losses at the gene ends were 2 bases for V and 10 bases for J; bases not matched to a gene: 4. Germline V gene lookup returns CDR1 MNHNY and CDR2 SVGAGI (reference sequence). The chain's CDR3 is CASSYRQGAAFF. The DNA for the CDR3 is TGTGCCAGCAGTTACCGACAGGGTGCAGCTTTCTTT.

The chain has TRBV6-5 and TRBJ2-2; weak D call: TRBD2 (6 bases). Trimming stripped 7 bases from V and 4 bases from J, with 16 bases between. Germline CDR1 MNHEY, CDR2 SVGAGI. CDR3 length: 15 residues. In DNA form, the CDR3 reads TGTGCCAGCATATTCGGTGTGGGGGGCACCGGGGAGCTGTTTTTT. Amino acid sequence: CASIFGVGGTGELFF.

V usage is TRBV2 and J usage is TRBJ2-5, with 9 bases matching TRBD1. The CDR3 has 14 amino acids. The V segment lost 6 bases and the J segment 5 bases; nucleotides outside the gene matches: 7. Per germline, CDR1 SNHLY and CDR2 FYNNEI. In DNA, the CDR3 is TGTGCCAGCAGCCTGAGGACAGGGGACGAGACCCAGTACTTC. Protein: CASSLRTGDETQYF.

CDR3 in DNA: TGTGCCATCGGACTCTCCCAAGAGACCCAGTACTTC. Amino acid sequence: CAIGLSQETQYF. The chain couples TRBV10-3 to TRBJ2-5; a possible D gene is TRBD2 (5 bases). This CDR3 has 12 residues. The V gene's germline CDR1 is ENHRY and CDR2 SYGVKD. Deletions cut 8 bases from V and 1 base from J, with 8 bases between.

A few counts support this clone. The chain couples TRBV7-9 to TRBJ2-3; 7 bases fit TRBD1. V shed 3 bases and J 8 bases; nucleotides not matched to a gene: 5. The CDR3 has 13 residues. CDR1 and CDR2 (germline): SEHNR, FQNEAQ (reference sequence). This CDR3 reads CASSLYRGGTQYF. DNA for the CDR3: TGTGCCAGCAGCTTGTACAGGGGTGGTACGCAGTATTTT.

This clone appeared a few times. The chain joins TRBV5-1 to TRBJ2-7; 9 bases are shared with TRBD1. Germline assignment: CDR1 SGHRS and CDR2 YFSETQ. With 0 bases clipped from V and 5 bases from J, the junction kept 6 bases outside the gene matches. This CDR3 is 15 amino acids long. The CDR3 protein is CASSLALDRGHEQYF. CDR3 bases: TGCGCCAGCAGCTTGGCCTTGGACAGGGGCCACGAGCAGTACTTC.

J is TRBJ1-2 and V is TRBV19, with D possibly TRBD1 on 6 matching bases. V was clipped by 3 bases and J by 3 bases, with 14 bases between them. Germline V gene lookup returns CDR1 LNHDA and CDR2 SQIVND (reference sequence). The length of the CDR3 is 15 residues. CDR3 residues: CASSIKGRGYYGYTF. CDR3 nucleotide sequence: TGTGCCAGTAGTATCAAGGGAAGGGGGTACTATGGCTACACCTTC.

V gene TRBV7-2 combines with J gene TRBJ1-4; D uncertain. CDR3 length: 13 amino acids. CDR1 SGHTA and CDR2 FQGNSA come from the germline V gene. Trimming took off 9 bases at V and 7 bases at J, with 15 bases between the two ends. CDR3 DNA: TGTGCCAGTAGACGGGCGGGTGGTGAAAAACTGTTTTTT. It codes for CASRRAGGEKLFF.